These 14 T cell receptor beta chains came from one sample sequenced in a study of CD8 T cells in Susac syndrome (dated by TCRdb to between 2018 and 2021). Library preparation was by the immunoSEQ multiplex PCR assay. RNA was extracted with the RNeasy kit and about 0.5 to 1 ug was reverse transcribed using random hexamers. The public sequencing data were trimmed at Q25 with fastp and processed into clonotypes with MiXCR by TCRdb, which kept only in-frame beta chains. Every distinct CDR3 protein forms one entry, paired with its most common genes and DNA. The sample includes fewer than 150,000 distinct CDR3 sequences, with 94% observed a single time. The biggest ten clones account for approximately 0.3% of the sample. Material: CD8+ T cells from PBMCs. These receptors came from a human donor in good health.

The V call is TRBV20-1, the J call TRBJ2-3; D uncertain. Trimming took 6 bases from V and 5 from J, leaving 9 bases between them. CDR1 DFQATT and CDR2 SNEGSKA come from the germline V gene (reference sequence). The CDR3 length is 11 residues. The CDR3 loop is CSAKTGDTQYF. The DNA for the CDR3 is TGCAGTGCCAAGACGGGAGATACGCAGTATTTT.

The chain joins TRBV12-3 or TRBV12-4 to TRBJ2-7, with 7 bases matching TRBD1. This CDR3 region has 15 residues. Losses at the gene ends were 5 bases for V and 2 bases for J; bases not matched to a gene: 9. As DNA, the CDR3 is TGTGCCAGCAGTATACTCCGGGACAGAGCCTACGAGCAGTACTTC. Translated, it gives CASSILRDRAYEQYF.

This chain joins TRBV27 and TRBJ2-7; perhaps D is TRBD1 or TRBD2 (5 bases each). Trimming removed 2 bases at V and 0 bases at J, with 8 bases between. Germline CDR1 is MNHEY and CDR2 is SMNVEV (reference sequence). The CDR3 covers 14 residues. The CDR3 nucleotides are TGTGCCAGCAGTTTAGGGGACGGCTCCTACGAGCAGTACTTC. Encoded protein: CASSLGDGSYEQYF.

The chain employs TRBV20-1 and TRBJ2-2; no clear D gene. The CDR3 runs 11 residues. V lost 6 bases to trimming and J lost 5 bases, with 7 bases between them. The V gene's germline CDR1 is DFQATT and CDR2 SNEGSKA (reference sequence). CDR3 nucleotides: TGCAGTGCCCCAATTACCGGGGAGCTGTTTTTT. It is translated as CSAPITGELFF.

This chain connects TRBV15 to TRBJ2-5, with 7 bases that match TRBD2. V trimming: 0 bases; J trimming: 2 bases; junction bases outside the gene matches: 6. In germline, CDR1 is LNHNV, CDR2 YYDKDF (reference sequence). The CDR3 runs to 16 residues. The CDR3 region has the DNA TGTGCCACCAGCAGAGATCCGAGGGAGGGTCAAGAGACCCAGTACTTC. Protein sequence: CATSRDPREGQETQYF.

J is TRBJ2-6 and V is TRBV27, with D hard to call. The CDR3 sequence is 11 residues long. CDR1 and CDR2 from the germline V gene are MNHEY and SMNVEV (reference sequence). The chain's CDR3 is CAVRGANVLTF. For the CDR3, the DNA is TGTGCAGTCAGGGGGGCCAACGTCCTGACTTTC.

This clonotype was detected only once. The rearrangement joins TRBV20-1 to TRBJ2-1, with TRBD2 matching over 7 bases. Germline V lookup: CDR1 DFQATT, CDR2 SNEGSKA (reference sequence). J was trimmed by 8 bases and V by 8 bases; bases with no gene match: 12. The CDR3 spans 13 residues. The CDR3 bases are TGCAGTAGGATCGGGACTACCCACTATGAGCAGTTCTTC. It translates to CSRIGTTHYEQFF.

The gene calls are TRBV20-1 and TRBJ2-7; possibly TRBD1 for D (6 bases). V was pared by 5 bases and J by 7 bases, with 9 bases between. The CDR3 is 10 amino acids. The V gene's germline CDR1 is DFQATT and CDR2 SNEGSKA (reference sequence). CDR3 DNA sequence: TGCAGTGCTTCCGGGACAGAGCAGTACTTC. It is translated as CSASGTEQYF.

The chain carries TRBV27 and TRBJ2-3, with no clear D. This CDR3 has 12 amino acids. Germline V gene lookup returns CDR1 MNHEY and CDR2 SMNVEV (reference sequence). V was pared by 3 bases and J by 5 bases, with 6 bases between. The CDR3 nucleotides are TGTGCCAGCAGTTTCGTGGGAGATACGCAGTATTTT. Protein sequence: CASSFVGDTQYF.

This sequence joins TRBV13 and TRBJ2-1; perhaps TRBD1 as D (6 bases). This CDR3 has 14 amino acids. Germline V gene sequence: CDR1 PRHDT, CDR2 FYEKMQ (reference sequence). V dropped 4 bases and J dropped 8 bases, with 15 bases sitting between them. The CDR3 DNA follows: TGTGCCAGCAGCTCGACAACCAGGGGAGATGAGCAGTTCTTC. Translating it yields CASSSTTRGDEQFF. Full variable domain (missing parts from reference TRBV13 and TRBJ2-1): AAGVIQSPRHLIKEKRETATLKCYPIPRHDTVYWYQQGPGQDPQFLISFYEKMQSDKGSIPDRFSAQQFSDYHSELNMSSLELGDSALYFCASSSTTRGDEQFFGPGTRLTVL.

This rearrangement joins TRBV9 to TRBJ2-2; D not resolved. The CDR3 loop spans 14 amino acids. V was trimmed by 0 bases and J by 4 bases, leaving 7 bases between them. CDR1 SGDLS and CDR2 YYNGEE come from the germline V gene. This chain's CDR3 is CASSVAGSTGELFF. Here the CDR3 DNA reads TGTGCCAGCAGCGTAGCGGGTAGCACCGGGGAGCTGTTTTTT.

The chain links TRBV2 to TRBJ2-3; 8 nucleotides line up with TRBD2. The CDR3 is 14 amino acids. V dropped 3 bases and J dropped 5; count of bases not matched to a gene: 4. CDR1 and CDR2 (germline): SNHLY, FYNNEI. The CDR3 region has the DNA TGTGCCAGCAGTGAGGTGCGGGAGGAAGATACGCAGTATTTT. Translated, it gives CASSEVREEDTQYF. Full variable domain (outside the CDR3, taken from reference TRBV2 and TRBJ2-3): EPEVTQTPSHQVTQMGQEVILRCVPISNHLYFYWYRQILGQKVEFLVSFYNNEISEKSEIFDDQFSVERPDGSNFTLKIRSTKLEDSAMYFCASSEVREEDTQYFGPGTRLTVL.

The chain joins TRBV3-1 to TRBJ2-7; 14 nucleotides line up with TRBD2. Germline CDR1 and CDR2: LGHDT and YNNKEL (reference sequence). The CDR3 covers 17 residues. After removal of 5 bases from V and 1 base from J, the junction contained 7 bases not matched to a gene. CDR3 sequence: CASSSGTSGSLSYEQYF. In DNA, the CDR3 is TGTGCCAGCAGCTCCGGGACTAGCGGGAGTCTGTCCTACGAGCAGTACTTC.

The chain links TRBV20-1 to TRBJ2-7; D is undetermined. The CDR3 spans 15 residues. V lost 3 bases to trimming and J lost 0 bases, with 15 bases between them. The V gene's germline CDR1 is DFQATT and CDR2 SNEGSKA (reference sequence). CDR3 sequence reads: CSARITYFPSYEQYF. In DNA form, the CDR3 reads TGCAGTGCTAGGATCACATACTTCCCCTCCTACGAGCAGTACTTC.